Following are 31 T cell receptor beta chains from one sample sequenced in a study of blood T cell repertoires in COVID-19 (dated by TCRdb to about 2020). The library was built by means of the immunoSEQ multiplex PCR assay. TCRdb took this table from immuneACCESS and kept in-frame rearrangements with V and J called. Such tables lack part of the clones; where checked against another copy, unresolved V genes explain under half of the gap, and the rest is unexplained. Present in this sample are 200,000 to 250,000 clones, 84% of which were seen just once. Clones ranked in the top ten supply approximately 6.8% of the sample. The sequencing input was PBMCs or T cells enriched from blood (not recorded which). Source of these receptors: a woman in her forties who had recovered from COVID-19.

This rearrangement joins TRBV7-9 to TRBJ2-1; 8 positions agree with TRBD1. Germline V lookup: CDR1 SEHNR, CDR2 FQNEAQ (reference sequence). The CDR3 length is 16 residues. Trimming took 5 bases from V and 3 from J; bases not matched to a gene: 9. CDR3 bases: TGTGCCAGCAGCCCATACCGGGACAGGCTCTACAATGAGCAGTTCTTC. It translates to CASSPYRDRLYNEQFF.

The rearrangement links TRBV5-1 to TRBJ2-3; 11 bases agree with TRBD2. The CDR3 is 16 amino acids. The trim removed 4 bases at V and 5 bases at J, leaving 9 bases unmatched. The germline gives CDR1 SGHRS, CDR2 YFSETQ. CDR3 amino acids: CASSPRLAGYLDTQYF. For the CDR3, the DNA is TGCGCCAGCAGCCCCCGACTAGCGGGATATTTAGATACGCAGTATTTT. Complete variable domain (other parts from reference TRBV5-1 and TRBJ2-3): KAGVTQTPRYLIKTRGQQVTLSCSPISGHRSVSWYQQTPGQGLQFLFEYFSETQRNKGNFPGRFSGRQFSNSRSEMNVSTLELGDSALYLCASSPRLAGYLDTQYFGPGTRLTVL.

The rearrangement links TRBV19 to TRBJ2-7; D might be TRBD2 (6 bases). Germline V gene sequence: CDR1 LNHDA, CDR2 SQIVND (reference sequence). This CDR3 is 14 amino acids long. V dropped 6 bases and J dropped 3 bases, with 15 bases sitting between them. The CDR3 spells CASSGARDFYEQYF. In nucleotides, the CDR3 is TGTGCCAGTAGCGGTGCGAGGGACTTCTACGAGCAGTACTTC.

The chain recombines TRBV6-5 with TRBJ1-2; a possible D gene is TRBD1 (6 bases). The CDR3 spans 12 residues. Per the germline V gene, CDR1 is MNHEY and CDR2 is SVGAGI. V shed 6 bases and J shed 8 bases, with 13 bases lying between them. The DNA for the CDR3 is TGTGCCAGCAGCCGACAGGTCGTGGGCTACACCTTC. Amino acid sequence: CASSRQVVGYTF.

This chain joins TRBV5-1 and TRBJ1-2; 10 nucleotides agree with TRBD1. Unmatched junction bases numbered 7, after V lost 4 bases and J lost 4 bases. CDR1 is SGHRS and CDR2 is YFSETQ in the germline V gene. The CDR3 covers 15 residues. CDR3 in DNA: TGCGCCAGCAGCATCTCCGGGACAGGGGCCTATGGCTACACCTTC. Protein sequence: CASSISGTGAYGYTF.

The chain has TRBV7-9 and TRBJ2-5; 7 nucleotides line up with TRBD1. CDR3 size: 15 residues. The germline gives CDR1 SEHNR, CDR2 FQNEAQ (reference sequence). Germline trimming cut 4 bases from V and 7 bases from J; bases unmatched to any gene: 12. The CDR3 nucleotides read TGTGCCAGCAGCTCCCTGGACAGGAGGATGGGGACCCAGTACTTC. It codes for CASSSLDRRMGTQYF. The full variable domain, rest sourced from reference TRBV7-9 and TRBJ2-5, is DTGVSQNPRHKITKRGQNVTFRCDPISEHNRLYWYRQTLGQGPEFLTYFQNEAQLEKSRLLSDRFSAERPKGSFSTLEIQRTEQGDSAMYLCASSSLDRRMGTQYFGPGTRLLVL.

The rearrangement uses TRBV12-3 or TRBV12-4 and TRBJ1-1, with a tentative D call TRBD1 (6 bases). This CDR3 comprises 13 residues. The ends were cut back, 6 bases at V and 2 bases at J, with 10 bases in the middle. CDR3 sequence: CASRTGPNTEAFF. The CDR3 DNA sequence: TGTGCCAGCAGAACAGGGCCAAACACTGAAGCTTTCTTT.

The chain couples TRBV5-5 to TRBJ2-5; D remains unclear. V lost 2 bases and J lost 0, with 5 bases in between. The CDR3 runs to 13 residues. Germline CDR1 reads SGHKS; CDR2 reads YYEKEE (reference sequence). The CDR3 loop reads CASSFPDQETQYF. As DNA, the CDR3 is TGTGCCAGCAGCTTCCCAGACCAAGAGACCCAGTACTTC. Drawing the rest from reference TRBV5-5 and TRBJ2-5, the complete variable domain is DAGVTQSPTHLIKTRGQQVTLRCSPISGHKSVSWYQQVLGQGPQFIFQYYEKEERGRGNFPDRFSARQFPNYSSELNVNALLLGDSALYLCASSFPDQETQYFGPGTRLLVL.

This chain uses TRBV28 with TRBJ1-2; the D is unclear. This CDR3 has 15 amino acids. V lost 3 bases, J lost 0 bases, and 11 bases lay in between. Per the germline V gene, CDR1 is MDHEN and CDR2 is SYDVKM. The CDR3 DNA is TGTGCCAGCAGTTTGGTCCAAACTTCTAACTATGGCTACACCTTC. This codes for CASSLVQTSNYGYTF.

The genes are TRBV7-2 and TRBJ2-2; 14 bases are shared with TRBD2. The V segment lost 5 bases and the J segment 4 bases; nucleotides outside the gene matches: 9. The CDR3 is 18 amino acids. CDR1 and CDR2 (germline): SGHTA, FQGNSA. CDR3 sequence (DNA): TGTGCCAGCAGCCCCTCGGGACTAGCGGGAGCGGCCACCGGGGAGCTGTTTTTT. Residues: CASSPSGLAGAATGELFF.

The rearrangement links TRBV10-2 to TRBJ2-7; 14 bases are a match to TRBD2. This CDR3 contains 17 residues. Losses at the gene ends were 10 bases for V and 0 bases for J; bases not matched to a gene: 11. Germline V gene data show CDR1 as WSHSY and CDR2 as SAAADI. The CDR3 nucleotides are TGCGCCACTCAGGGACTAGCGGGAGTAGGGAGCTCCTACGAGCAGTACTTC. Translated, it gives CATQGLAGVGSSYEQYF.

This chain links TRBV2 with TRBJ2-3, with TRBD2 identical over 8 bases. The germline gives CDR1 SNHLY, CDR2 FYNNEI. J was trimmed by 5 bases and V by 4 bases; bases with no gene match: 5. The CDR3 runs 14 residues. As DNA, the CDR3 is TGTGCCAGCAGTGGATTCCTAGCGGGAGATACGCAGTATTTT. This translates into CASSGFLAGDTQYF.

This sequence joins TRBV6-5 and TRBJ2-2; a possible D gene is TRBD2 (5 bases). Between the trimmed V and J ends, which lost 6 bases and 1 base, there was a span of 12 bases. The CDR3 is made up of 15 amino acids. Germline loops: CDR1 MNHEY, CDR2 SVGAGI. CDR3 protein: CASRTTRGNTGELFF. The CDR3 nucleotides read TGTGCCAGCAGAACTACCCGGGGGAACACCGGGGAGCTGTTTTTT.

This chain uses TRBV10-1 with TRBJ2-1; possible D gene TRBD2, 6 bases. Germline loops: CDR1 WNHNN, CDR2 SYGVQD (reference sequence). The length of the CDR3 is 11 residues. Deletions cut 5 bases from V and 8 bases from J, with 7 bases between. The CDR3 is CASSRGYEQFF. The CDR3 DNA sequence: TGCGCCAGCAGTCGGGGGTATGAGCAGTTCTTC.

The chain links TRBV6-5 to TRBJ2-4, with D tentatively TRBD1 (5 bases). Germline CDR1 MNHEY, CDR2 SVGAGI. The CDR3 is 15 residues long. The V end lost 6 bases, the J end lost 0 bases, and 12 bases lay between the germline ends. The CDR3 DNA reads TGTGCCAGCAGGATTACAGGATTAGCCAAAAACATTCAGTACTTC. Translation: CASRITGLAKNIQYF.

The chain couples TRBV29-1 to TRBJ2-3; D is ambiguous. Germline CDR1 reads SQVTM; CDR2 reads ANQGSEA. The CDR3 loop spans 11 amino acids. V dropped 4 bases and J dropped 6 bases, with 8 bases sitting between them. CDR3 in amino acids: CSVGLQDTQYF. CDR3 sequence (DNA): TGCAGCGTTGGGTTGCAGGATACGCAGTATTTT.

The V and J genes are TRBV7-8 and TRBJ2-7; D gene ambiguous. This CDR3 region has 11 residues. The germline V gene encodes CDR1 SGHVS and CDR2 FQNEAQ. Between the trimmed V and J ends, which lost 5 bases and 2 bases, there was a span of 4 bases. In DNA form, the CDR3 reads TGTGCCAGCAGCGTCACCTACGAGCAGTACTTC. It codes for CASSVTYEQYF.

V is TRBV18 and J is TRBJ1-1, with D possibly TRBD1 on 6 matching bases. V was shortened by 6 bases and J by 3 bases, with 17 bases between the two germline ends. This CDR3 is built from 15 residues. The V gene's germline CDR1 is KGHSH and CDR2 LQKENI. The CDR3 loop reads CASSLNRVLDTEAFF. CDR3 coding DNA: TGTGCCAGCTCCCTTAACAGGGTTCTGGACACTGAAGCTTTCTTT.

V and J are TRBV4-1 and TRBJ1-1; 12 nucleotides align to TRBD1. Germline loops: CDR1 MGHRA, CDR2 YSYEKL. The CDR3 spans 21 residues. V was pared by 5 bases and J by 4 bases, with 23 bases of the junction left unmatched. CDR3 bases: TGCGCCAGCAGCTCCGCCGGGACAGGGGGCGCGAGGAGAGCAGGGGTCACTGAAGCTTTCTTT. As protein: CASSSAGTGGARRAGVTEAFF.

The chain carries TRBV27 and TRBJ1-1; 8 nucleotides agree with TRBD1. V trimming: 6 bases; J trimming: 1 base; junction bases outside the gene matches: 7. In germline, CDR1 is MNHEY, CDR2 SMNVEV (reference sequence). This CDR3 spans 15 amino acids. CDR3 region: CASRTLTGANTEAFF. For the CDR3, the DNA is TGTGCCAGCAGGACCTTGACAGGGGCGAACACTGAAGCTTTCTTT.

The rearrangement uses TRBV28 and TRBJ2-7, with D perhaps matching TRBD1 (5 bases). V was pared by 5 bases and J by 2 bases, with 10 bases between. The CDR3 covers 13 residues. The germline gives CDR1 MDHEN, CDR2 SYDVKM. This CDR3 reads CASSRGWAYEQYF. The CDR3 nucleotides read TGTGCCAGCAGTAGGGGATGGGCCTACGAGCAGTACTTC.

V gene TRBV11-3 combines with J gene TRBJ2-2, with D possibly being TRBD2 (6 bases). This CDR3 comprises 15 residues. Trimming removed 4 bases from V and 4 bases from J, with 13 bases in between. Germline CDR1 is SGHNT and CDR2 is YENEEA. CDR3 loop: CASSSGTVLTGELFF. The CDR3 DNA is TGTGCCAGCAGCTCCGGGACTGTCCTCACCGGGGAGCTGTTTTTT.

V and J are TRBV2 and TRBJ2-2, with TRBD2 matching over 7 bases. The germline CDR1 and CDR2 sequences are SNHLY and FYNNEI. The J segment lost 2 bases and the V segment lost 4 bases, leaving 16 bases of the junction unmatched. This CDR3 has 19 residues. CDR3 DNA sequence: TGTGCCAGCAGTGCCCTCGTACTAGCGAGGGGACGTAACACCGGGGAGCTGTTTTTT. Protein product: CASSALVLARGRNTGELFF.

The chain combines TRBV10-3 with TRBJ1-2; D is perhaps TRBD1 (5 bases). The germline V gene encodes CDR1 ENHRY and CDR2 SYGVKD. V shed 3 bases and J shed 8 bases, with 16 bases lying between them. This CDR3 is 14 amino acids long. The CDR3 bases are TGTGCCATCAGTGAAACCGGGACTGGGTACGGCTACACCTTC. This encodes CAISETGTGYGYTF.

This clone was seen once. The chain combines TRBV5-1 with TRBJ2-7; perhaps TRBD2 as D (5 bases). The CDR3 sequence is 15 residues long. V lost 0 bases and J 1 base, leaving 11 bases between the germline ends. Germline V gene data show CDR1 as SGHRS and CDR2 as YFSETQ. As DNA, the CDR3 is TGCGCCAGCAGCTTGGGCATCGGGAATTCCTACGAGCAGTACGTC. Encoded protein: CASSLGIGNSYEQYV.

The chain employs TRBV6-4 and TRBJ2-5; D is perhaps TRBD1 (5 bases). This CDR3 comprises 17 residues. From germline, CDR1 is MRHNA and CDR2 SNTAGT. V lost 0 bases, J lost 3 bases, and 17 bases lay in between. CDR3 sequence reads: CASSDSIWGGYKETQYF. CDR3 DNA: TGTGCCAGCAGTGACTCGATTTGGGGCGGCTACAAAGAGACCCAGTACTTC.

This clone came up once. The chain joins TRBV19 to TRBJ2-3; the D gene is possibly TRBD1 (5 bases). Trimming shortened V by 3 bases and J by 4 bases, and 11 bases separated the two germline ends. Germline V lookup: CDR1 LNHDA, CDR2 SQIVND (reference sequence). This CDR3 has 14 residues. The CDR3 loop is CASSMWGMPDTQYF. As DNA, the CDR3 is TGTGCCAGTAGTATGTGGGGCATGCCAGATACGCAGTATTTT.

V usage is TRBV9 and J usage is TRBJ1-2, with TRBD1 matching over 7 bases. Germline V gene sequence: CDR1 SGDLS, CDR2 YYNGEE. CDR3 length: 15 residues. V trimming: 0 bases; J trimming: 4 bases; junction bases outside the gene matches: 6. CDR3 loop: CASSVDAGTAYGYTF. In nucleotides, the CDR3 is TGTGCCAGCAGCGTAGACGCCGGGACAGCCTATGGCTACACCTTC.

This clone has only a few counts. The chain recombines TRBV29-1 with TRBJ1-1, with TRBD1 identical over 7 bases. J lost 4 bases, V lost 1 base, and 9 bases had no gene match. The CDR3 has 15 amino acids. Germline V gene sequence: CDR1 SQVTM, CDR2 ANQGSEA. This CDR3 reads CSVEVYDRASTEAFF. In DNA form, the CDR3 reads TGCAGCGTTGAAGTCTACGACAGGGCGAGCACTGAAGCTTTCTTT.

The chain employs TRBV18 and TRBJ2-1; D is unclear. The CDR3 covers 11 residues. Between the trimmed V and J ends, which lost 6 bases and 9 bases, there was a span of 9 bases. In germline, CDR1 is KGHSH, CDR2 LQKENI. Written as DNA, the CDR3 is TGTGCCAGCTCGCAGGTTTCTGAGCAGTTCTTC. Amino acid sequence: CASSQVSEQFF. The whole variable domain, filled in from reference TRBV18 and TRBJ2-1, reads NAGVMQNPRHLVRRRGQEARLRCSPMKGHSHVYWYRQLPEEGLKFMVYLQKENIIDESGMPKERFSAEFPKEGPSILRIQQVVRGDSAAYFCASSQVSEQFFGPGTRLTVL.

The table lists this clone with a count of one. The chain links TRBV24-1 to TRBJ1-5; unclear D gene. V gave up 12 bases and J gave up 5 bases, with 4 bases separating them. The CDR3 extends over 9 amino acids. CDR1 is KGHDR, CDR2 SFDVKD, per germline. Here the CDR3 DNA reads TGTGCCCGAGATCAGCCCCAGCATTTT. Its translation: CARDQPQHF.